The 10 T cell receptor beta chains below were found in one sample sequenced in a study of T cells in Graves' hyperthyroidism and ophthalmopathy. Amplified TCR beta CDR3 regions derived from RNA transcripts. Primed by the HTBI set, a first-round RT-PCR was run on the TCR CDR3. TCRdb recomputed calls from the multiplex PCR reads with MiXCR, one row per CDR3 protein. The repertoire holds roughly 500,000 distinct CDR3 sequences, with less than 25% as singletons. The sample was blood. The receptors were sampled from a woman aged 25-40 years with Graves' ophthalmopathy.

Regarding this clonotype: A junction boundary mismatches the germline segment, possibly from a read error. The chain uses TRBV7-7 and TRBJ2-5, with TRBD1 matching 8 bases. CDR1 and CDR2 from the germline V gene are SSHAT and FNYEAQ (reference sequence). The length of the CDR3 is 15 residues. CDR3 DNA sequence: TGTGCTAGCAGTCGGACAGGGATAACCCAAGAGACCCAGTACTTC. It specifies CASSRTGITQETQYF.

The genes are TRBV6-2 or TRBV6-3 and TRBJ2-2; tentatively, D is TRBD2 (5 bases). The CDR3 is 15 amino acids. Germline V gene data show CDR1 as MNHEY and CDR2 as SVGEGT. V gave up 2 bases and J gave up 0 bases, with 7 bases separating them. The CDR3 DNA follows: TGTGCCAGCAGTTACCGGGGTACGAACACCGGGGAGCTGTTTTTT. Amino acids: CASSYRGTNTGELFF.

This clonotype has ten or more counts. This sequence joins TRBV7-8 and TRBJ2-7; TRBD1 agrees at 11 bases. This CDR3 region has 15 residues. Germline assignment: CDR1 SGHVS and CDR2 FQNEAQ. V dropped 1 base and J dropped 2; count of bases not matched to a gene: 1. Here the CDR3 reads CASSLGTGGTYEQYF. In DNA, the CDR3 is TGTGCCAGCAGCTTAGGGACAGGGGGCACCTACGAGCAGTACTTC.

V usage is TRBV6-5 and J usage is TRBJ1-2; a possible D gene is TRBD1 (6 bases). Trimming pared 0 bases from V and 8 bases from J, leaving 16 bases between. CDR1 MNHEY and CDR2 SVGAGI come from the germline V gene. This CDR3 contains 15 residues. Written as DNA, the CDR3 is TGTGCCAGCAGTTACTCGGTGGACAGCCAAACGGGCTACACCTTC. This sequence encodes CASSYSVDSQTGYTF.

This clonotype was found many times. The V and J genes are TRBV6-5 and TRBJ2-7; D perhaps matches TRBD2 (6 bases). V was pared by 0 bases and J by 7 bases, with 10 bases between. Germline loops: CDR1 MNHEY, CDR2 SVGAGI. This CDR3 is 13 amino acids long. The CDR3 coding sequence is TGTGCCAGCAGTTACTCGACTGGGGGGGAGCAGTACTTC. This translates into CASSYSTGGEQYF.

There are many counts of this clonotype. V gene TRBV15 combines with J gene TRBJ1-2; TRBD1 might be the D (6 bases). V was pared by 4 bases and J by 6 bases, with 21 bases between. Germline CDR1 is LNHNV and CDR2 is YYDKDF (reference sequence). The CDR3 contains 16 residues. The CDR3 sequence is CATSKTRDTPGHGYTF. CDR3 DNA: TGTGCCACCAGCAAAACCAGGGACACGCCTGGGCATGGCTACACCTTC.

This clonotype was seen repeatedly, ten times or more. Here the CDR3 DNA reads TGTGCCAGCAGCTTAACGGGGCGGGATGGCTACACCTTC. This gives the protein CASSLTGRDGYTF. The genes are TRBV7-3 and TRBJ1-2; D might be TRBD1 (5 bases). Trimming took 0 bases from V and 6 from J, leaving 8 bases between them. Germline values: CDR1 SGHTA, CDR2 FQGTGA. The CDR3 spans 13 residues.

V usage is TRBV11-2 and J usage is TRBJ2-7; maybe TRBD1 (6 bases). Germline assignment: CDR1 SGHAT and CDR2 FQNNGV. The CDR3 covers 14 residues. Trimming took off 5 bases at V and 3 bases at J, with 14 bases between the two ends. CDR3 protein: CASSRTDTRYEQYF. CDR3 DNA sequence: TGTGCCAGCAGCCGGACAGATACCCGCTACGAGCAGTACTTC.

In the case of this clonotype: Just one base apart from a much larger clone, this may be a read error. The rearrangement joins TRBV27 to TRBJ2-7; 14 nucleotides align to TRBD2. Trimming at V came to 3 bases and at J to 3 bases, leaving 13 bases not matched to a gene. The CDR3 consists of 19 residues. Germline CDR1 is MNHEY and CDR2 is SMNVEV (reference sequence). CDR3 bases: TGTGCCAGCAGTTTTTTGACTAGCGGGGGGGCCCTTTATCGCTACGAGCAGTACTTC. Translated: CASSFLTSGGALYRYEQYF.

In this sample, this clonotype turned up many times. The rearrangement links TRBV19 to TRBJ1-2; 8 bases are shared with TRBD1. Germline V lookup: CDR1 LNHDA, CDR2 SQIVND (reference sequence). The ends lost 11 bases at V and 5 bases at J; junction bases unmatched: 7. CDR3 length: 12 residues. The DNA of the CDR3 is TGTGCCGCAGGGACAGGCCGGTATGGCTACACCTTC. It translates to CAAGTGRYGYTF.